This T cell receptor (beta chain) was recorded in a study of blood T cell repertoires in COVID-19. On the study more broadly: Researchers got acute and convalescent COVID-19 samples from the United States, Italy and Spain.

Trimming at V came to 2 bases and at J to 7 bases, leaving 5 bases not matched to a gene. Germline CDR1 is SEHNR and CDR2 is FQNEAQ (reference sequence). The CDR3 spans 14 residues. Methods used by the authors: Estimated nucleated cell counts came from reference gene primer amplification. Measured with immunoSEQ multiplex PCR; TCRdb has only the in-frame clones, and not every one. V and J calls and clone size follow that table, whereas D and trimming were derived from the DNA. The data contain around 110,000 clones, 84% of them singletons. The sequenced sample consisted of PBMCs or T cells enriched from blood (not recorded which). The genes are TRBV7-9 and TRBJ2-7; TRBD2 matches at 10 bases. This TCR was sampled from a woman in her twenties or thirties who had recovered from COVID-19. The CDR3 loop is CASSLPAGGDEQYF. The CDR3 region has the DNA TGTGCCAGCAGCTTACCAGCGGGAGGGGATGAGCAGTACTTC.